These T cell receptor beta chains were read from a single sample in a study of blood T cell repertoires in COVID-19. Sequencing was performed with immunoSEQ multiplex PCR; in TCRdb, only in-frame clones are kept and a portion is missing. The table shows over 60,000 clones, with 84% occurring only once. Sequences were obtained from peripheral blood. These receptors were collected from a man aged 45-65 years with COVID-19, enrolled during active disease. CDR3s include the opening cysteine and the closing phenylalanine or tryptophan. D genes are given only for firm matches. Only part of the rows carry a size: once, few, many, or a class if the clone is expanded.

CDR3aa,CDR3nt,d_gene,v_gene,abundance,j_gene
CASSPRTGVTGELFF,TGTGCCAGCAGCCCCCGGACAGGGGTCACCGGGGAGCTGTTTTTT,TRBD1,TRBV9,.,TRBJ2-2
CASSKDTRYNEQFF,TGTGCCAGCAGCAAAGACACCAGGTACAATGAGCAGTTCTTC,.,TRBV21-1,.,TRBJ2-1
CASSHDSNQPQHF,TGTGCCAGCAGTCACGACAGTAATCAGCCCCAGCATTTT,.,TRBV6-2/TRBV6-3,once,TRBJ1-5
CAWSSGGEAQPQHF,TGTGCCTGGAGTTCGGGGGGCGAAGCTCAGCCCCAGCATTTT,.,TRBV30,.,TRBJ1-5
CASSLRSVTLTDTQYF,TGTGCCAGCAGCCTCCGGAGCGTAACCCTCACAGATACGCAGTATTTT,.,TRBV7-8,few,TRBJ2-3
CASSSGGTGVEKLFF,TGTGCCAGCAGTTCCGGTGGGACAGGGGTAGAAAAACTGTTTTTT,TRBD1,TRBV28,.,TRBJ1-4
CASSPPGQGKFYGYTF,TGTGCCAGCTCACCACCTGGACAGGGGAAATTCTATGGCTACACCTTC,TRBD1,TRBV18,.,TRBJ1-2
CASSFEIPGQNTGELFF,TGTGCCAGCAGTTTTGAAATTCCGGGACAGAACACCGGGGAGCTGTTTTTT,.,TRBV2,.,TRBJ2-2
CASSLGDRDRDEQFF,TGCGCCAGCAGCTTGGGGGACAGGGATAGGGATGAGCAGTTCTTC,TRBD1,TRBV5-1,.,TRBJ2-1
CASSFRGTGYEPQHF,TGTGCCAGCAGCTTCCGAGGGACAGGGTATGAGCCCCAGCATTTT,TRBD1,TRBV5-6,.,TRBJ1-5
CANFDRGNGNTIYF,TGTGCCAACTTTGACAGGGGGAATGGAAACACCATATATTTT,TRBD1,TRBV27,.,TRBJ1-3
CASSLADGGFDNEQFF,TGTGCCAGCAGCTTAGCGGACGGGGGGTTCGACAATGAGCAGTTCTTC,TRBD2,TRBV7-3,few,TRBJ2-1
CASSAWGGSREKLFF,TGTGCCAGCAGCGCATGGGGTGGGAGTAGAGAAAAACTGTTTTTT,.,TRBV9,.,TRBJ1-4
CASSPSGGNSYEQYF,TGTGCCAGCAGCCCTAGCGGGGGAAACTCCTACGAGCAGTACTTC,TRBD2,TRBV6-4,few,TRBJ2-7
CASSVPGSSLSNEQFF,TGTGCCAGCAGCGTTCCCGGTTCTTCATTATCCAATGAGCAGTTCTTC,.,TRBV9,.,TRBJ2-1
CAWIRYNEQFF,TGTGCCTGGATCCGCTACAATGAGCAGTTCTTC,.,TRBV30,.,TRBJ2-1
CASSPSGTVAEKLFF,TGCGCCAGCAGCCCTTCCGGGACAGTCGCCGAAAAACTGTTTTTT,TRBD1,TRBV23-1,.,TRBJ1-4
CAAGGVYNEQFF,TGTGCCGCAGGGGGCGTTTACAATGAGCAGTTCTTC,TRBD1,TRBV7-2,.,TRBJ2-1
CASSPTTGGLSGANVLTF,TGCGCCAGCAGCCCCACCACGGGGGGCTTATCTGGGGCCAACGTCCTGACTTTC,.,TRBV5-1,.,TRBJ2-6
CASRQGEAFF,TGTGCCAGCAGACAGGGGGAGGCTTTCTTT,TRBD1,TRBV28,.,TRBJ1-1
CASSLSLAGGETQYF,TGTGCCAGCAGCTTGAGTCTAGCGGGGGGGGAGACCCAGTACTTC,TRBD2,TRBV5-8,.,TRBJ2-5
CASSLTGAIYEQYF,TGTGCCAGCAGCCTGACTGGGGCGATCTACGAGCAGTACTTC,.,TRBV5-4,.,TRBJ2-7
CAILAGVYEQYF,TGTGCCATCTTAGCGGGGGTCTACGAGCAGTACTTC,TRBD2,TRBV2,.,TRBJ2-7
CASSLAGRSYEQYF,TGTGCCAGCAGCTTAGCTGGGAGGTCCTACGAGCAGTACTTC,.,TRBV13,.,TRBJ2-7
CASSKIPGTSGAYEQYF,TGTGCCAGCAGCAAAATACCTGGGACTAGCGGGGCTTACGAGCAGTACTTC,TRBD2,TRBV13,.,TRBJ2-7
CAGGTGPTYEQYF,TGTGCCGGTGGGACAGGGCCAACCTACGAGCAGTACTTC,TRBD1,TRBV30,few,TRBJ2-7
CASSLEGGRTGELFF,TGTGCCAGCAGCCTTGAGGGCGGTCGCACCGGGGAGCTGTTTTTT,.,TRBV7-9,.,TRBJ2-2
CASSPGQAPYEQYF,TGTGCCAGCAGCCCGGGACAGGCCCCCTACGAGCAGTACTTC,TRBD1,TRBV6-5,once,TRBJ2-7
CASSQGTGHTQYF,TGTGCCAGCAGCCAGGGGACTGGTCATACGCAGTATTTT,.,TRBV3-1/TRBV3-2,few,TRBJ2-3
CASSQEGPTEAFF,TGTGCCAGCAGCCAGGAGGGGCCCACTGAAGCTTTCTTT,.,TRBV3-1/TRBV3-2,.,TRBJ1-1
CATSDRGTNYGYTF,TGTGCCACCAGCGATCGGGGTACTAACTATGGCTACACCTTC,.,TRBV24-1,.,TRBJ1-2
CASSLDSFSYEQYF,TGTGCCAGCAGCTTGGACTCCTTTTCCTACGAGCAGTACTTC,.,TRBV5-5,.,TRBJ2-7
CASSSPGQGLTGELFF,TGTGCCAGCAGCTCACCCGGACAGGGCCTAACCGGGGAGCTGTTTTTT,TRBD1,TRBV11-2,medium-sized,TRBJ2-2
CASSLEQVYGYTF,TGTGCCAGCAGCTTGGAACAGGTCTATGGCTACACCTTC,.,TRBV5-6,.,TRBJ1-2
CASSRGGGWTGELFF,TGTGCCAGTAGTAGGGGGGGCGGATGGACCGGGGAGCTGTTTTTT,.,TRBV19,.,TRBJ2-2
CASSIDRMDEKLFF,TGTGCCAGTAGTATCGACAGGATGGATGAAAAACTGTTTTTT,.,TRBV19,.,TRBJ1-4
CASSLEISADEKLFF,TGTGCCAGCTCCCTAGAAATTAGCGCTGACGAAAAACTGTTTTTT,.,TRBV18,.,TRBJ1-4
CASSQNRAQETQYF,TGTGCCAGCAGCCAAAACAGGGCACAAGAGACCCAGTACTTC,.,TRBV14,once,TRBJ2-5
CASSPGQDFSYEQYF,TGTGCCAGCTCACCGGGACAGGATTTCTCCTACGAGCAGTACTTC,TRBD1,TRBV18,.,TRBJ2-7
CASSQNPGGGETQYF,TGCGCCAGCAGCCAAAACCCGGGGGGCGGGGAGACCCAGTACTTC,.,TRBV4-3,.,TRBJ2-5
CASSKQVNTEAFF,TGCGCCAGCAGCAAACAAGTGAACACTGAAGCTTTCTTT,.,TRBV5-1,.,TRBJ1-1
CAWSAGTVSNQPQHF,TGTGCCTGGAGTGCCGGGACAGTTAGCAATCAGCCCCAGCATTTT,TRBD1,TRBV30,.,TRBJ1-5
CASSQDFLSHPQYF,TGTGCCAGCAGCCAAGATTTTCTTAGCCACCCCCAGTACTTC,.,TRBV14,.,TRBJ2-5
CASSIGSEDTQYF,TGTGCCAGTAGTATAGGTTCAGAAGATACGCAGTATTTT,.,TRBV19,.,TRBJ2-3
CASSQDMGRGAQETQYF,TGCGCCAGCAGCCAAGATATGGGGCGGGGGGCGCAAGAGACCCAGTACTTC,TRBD2,TRBV4-1,.,TRBJ2-5
CASSLGDRGQETQYF,TGTGCCAGCAGCTTAGGGGACAGGGGACAAGAGACCCAGTACTTC,TRBD1,TRBV7-9,.,TRBJ2-5
CASSPWAGGTGELFF,TGTGCCAGCAGCCCCTGGGCCGGGGGCACCGGGGAGCTGTTTTTT,.,TRBV7-3,.,TRBJ2-2
CASSRKGHNSPLHF,TGTGCCAGCAGCCGGAAGGGGCATAATTCACCCCTCCACTTT,.,TRBV27,.,TRBJ1-6
CASSKQGPGGRTQYF,TGTGCCAGCAGTAAACAGGGACCAGGGGGAAGGACCCAGTACTTC,TRBD1,TRBV27,.,TRBJ2-5
CAITRSREDEQYF,TGTGCCATCACCCGGTCCAGGGAAGACGAGCAGTACTTC,.,TRBV10-3,few,TRBJ2-7
CASSYRQGTIQETQYF,TGTGCCAGCAGTTACCGCCAGGGTACTATCCAAGAGACCCAGTACTTC,.,TRBV6-5,.,TRBJ2-5
CASSYQGGQPQHF,TGTGCCAGCAGTTACCAGGGTGGCCAGCCCCAGCATTTT,.,TRBV6-6,.,TRBJ1-5
CASSLQLAGGQETQYF,TGTGCCAGCAGCTTACAACTAGCGGGGGGCCAAGAGACCCAGTACTTC,TRBD2,TRBV7-2,.,TRBJ2-5